Sequencing of this TCR beta chain was carried out in a study of T cell repertoires in cytomegalovirus infection. Study context: Evidence of both CMV infection and a matching HLA type came from public TCR beta signatures.

A remark on this clonotype: The antigen is undetermined.

Each CDR3 protein gets one entry after TCRdb re-called the reads with MiXCR. The data show more than 85,000 distinct CDR3 sequences, around 30% seen once. Whole-study findings and limits: The study identified carriers of CMV plus the relevant HLA from cumulative public TCR beta family frequency. HLA-C-restricted, CMV-specific TCR beta clonotypes were dominant ex vivo.

The V gene end was trimmed by 4 bases and the J gene end by 4 bases; junction bases not matched to a gene: 10. The CDR3 has 16 amino acids. Germline V lookup: CDR1 MNHNY, CDR2 SVGAGI (reference sequence). Sequences were derived from CD8+ T cells from cultured PBMCs, sampled from culture after CMV antigen stimulation. The chain has TRBV6-6 and TRBJ1-5; 7 positions agree with TRBD1. This TCR came from a human donor in good health (CMV status not recorded). Some clones in this sample may be carry-over from other donors' samples. CDR3 DNA sequence: TGTGCCAGCAGTTCGTACGAGACAGGGCTTAATCAGCCCCAGCATTTT. This codes for CASSSYETGLNQPQHF.